These T cell receptor beta chains were read from a single sample in a study of control samples from healthy donors and cancer patients. Only in-frame clones appear in the TCRdb table, and some are missing; sequencing was by immunoSEQ multiplex PCR. Of roughly 120,000 clones detected, about 91% appear once; the ten largest clones hold about 3.2%. The sequenced material came from blood. These receptors all stem from a middle-aged man in good health. Both conserved end residues are part of each CDR3. The D gene is left open where the match is weak. Clone size is stated in some rows and not others, as once, few, many or a class when expanded.

j_call	d_call	clone_size	v_call	cdr3_nt	cdr3_aa
TRBJ2-7	-	-	TRBV30	TGTGCCTGGAGCCGTTCGCAGGGGTTCTACGAGCAGTACTTC	CAWSRSQGFYEQYF
TRBJ1-2	-	-	TRBV18	TGTGCCAGCTCAGACAATAACTATGGCTACACCTTC	CASSDNNYGYTF
TRBJ2-7	-	-	TRBV25-1	TGTGCCAGCAGTCTGGGGACCTACGAGCAGTACTTC	CASSLGTYEQYF
TRBJ1-2	-	-	TRBV6-1	TGTGCCAGCAGTGAAGGTCTTAACTATGGCTACACCTTC	CASSEGLNYGYTF
TRBJ1-2	TRBD1	-	TRBV2	TGTGCCAGCAGCCTGAGACAGGGGGAAGGCGGCTACACCTTC	CASSLRQGEGGYTF
TRBJ1-3	-	-	TRBV19	TGTGCCAGTAGTATTTACAGAACCTCTGGAAACACCATATATTTT	CASSIYRTSGNTIYF
TRBJ1-6	-	-	TRBV14	TGTGCCAGCAGTAACACACGTCGTTCACCCCTCCACTTT	CASSNTRRSPLHF
TRBJ2-7	TRBD1	-	TRBV6-2/TRBV6-3	TGTGCCAGCAGTCGAACAGGGGTCACCTCCTACGAGCAGTACTTC	CASSRTGVTSYEQYF
TRBJ2-7	TRBD1	-	TRBV2	TGTGCCAGCACAGACAGGACAGGGGAAAAGTACGAGCAGTACTTC	CASTDRTGEKYEQYF
TRBJ2-7	-	-	TRBV5-1	TGCGCCAGCAGCTTCTCCGGGCCGTTTTCCTACGAGCAGTACTTC	CASSFSGPFSYEQYF
TRBJ1-2	-	once	TRBV11-1	TGTGCCAGCCGCCCGGGAGGGGCGAACGGCTATGGCTACACCTTC	CASRPGGANGYGYTF
TRBJ1-2	-	-	TRBV29-1	TGCAGCGTTAAAGGCAGAGGAGCTTCTAACTATGGCTACACCTTC	CSVKGRGASNYGYTF
TRBJ1-1	TRBD1	-	TRBV5-8	TGTGCCAGCAGCGTACCCGGACAGGGTTGGACTGAAGCTTTCTTT	CASSVPGQGWTEAFF
TRBJ1-4	-	-	TRBV25-1	TGTGCCAGCAGTGAATCCCGCAGGGGCACAACTAATGAAAAACTGTTTTTT	CASSESRRGTTNEKLFF
TRBJ2-3	-	-	TRBV4-1	TGCGCCAGCAGCCCAACGAGGTCAGATACGCAGTATTTT	CASSPTRSDTQYF
TRBJ2-7	TRBD1	-	TRBV5-1	TGCGCCAGCAGCTGGGACAGTTCCTACGAGCAGTACTTC	CASSWDSSYEQYF
TRBJ2-3	-	few	TRBV18	TGTGCCAGCTCACCTGATTCAGATACGCAGTATTTT	CASSPDSDTQYF
TRBJ1-2	TRBD1	-	TRBV25-1	TGTGCCAGCAGTGAATCGACAGGGAACTATGGCTACACCTTC	CASSESTGNYGYTF
TRBJ1-1	-	-	TRBV5-6	TGTGCCAGCAGCAAATATGGAGGGGGAGACACTGAAGCTTTCTTT	CASSKYGGGDTEAFF
TRBJ1-1	-	-	TRBV7-8	TGTGCCAGCAGCTTGGAGGGGACCACTGAAGCTTTCTTT	CASSLEGTTEAFF
TRBJ1-2	TRBD1	few	TRBV5-1	TGCGCCAGCAGGTTTCGGACAGGAGGGTTTTCCACTAACTATGGCTACACCTTC	CASRFRTGGFSTNYGYTF
TRBJ2-1	-	-	TRBV13	TGTGCCAGCAGAGCCTATAATAATTTCTACAATGAGCAGTTCTTC	CASRAYNNFYNEQFF
TRBJ1-3	TRBD1	once	TRBV5-1	TGCGCCAGCAGCGGTACGGGACAGGGCTCTGGAAACACCATATATTTT	CASSGTGQGSGNTIYF
TRBJ1-2	-	-	TRBV3-1/TRBV3-2	TGTGCCAGCAGCCAAGGAGTGGGGGCAGGATATGGCTACACCTTC	CASSQGVGAGYGYTF
TRBJ2-1	-	-	TRBV9	TGTGCCAGCAGCAGCCCGGGAAGGGTCGATGAGCAGTTCTTC	CASSSPGRVDEQFF